This is a list of T cell receptor beta chains from one sample in a study of regulatory T cells in long-lasting Graves disease. TCRdb ran MiXCR on the multiplex PCR reads and lists one entry per CDR3 protein. The sample lists some 370,000 distinct CDR3 sequences, around 20% seen once, with roughly 20% in the top ten. The sequences come from peripheral blood mononuclear cells (PBMCs), collected when the disease was refractory, from a patient treated with antithyroid drugs. These receptors originate from a female donor with Graves disease. Each CDR3 is given with its conserved first and last residue. Each record gives: V gene, CDR3 length, D gene, clone size, J gene, CDR3 protein, CDR3 DNA. D genes are given only for firm matches. Where a row states a size, it is once, few, many or the class of an expanded clone; other rows omit it.

v_gene: TRBV5-1; len: 15; d_gene: TRBD2; abundance: few; j_gene: TRBJ2-7; CDR3aa: CASSLESGRWGEQYF; CDR3nt: TGCGCCAGCAGCTTGGAAAGCGGGAGATGGGGCGAGCAGTACTTC
v_gene: TRBV7-2; len: 17; d_gene: NA; abundance: many; j_gene: TRBJ1-2; CDR3aa: CASSLEDLFGGGDGYTF; CDR3nt: TGTGCCAGCAGCTTAGAGGATTTGTTTGGGGGGGGCGATGGCTACACCTTC
v_gene: TRBV14; len: 13; d_gene: NA; abundance: NA; j_gene: TRBJ2-2; CDR3aa: CASSPRVAGELFF; CDR3nt: TGTGCCAGCAGCCCCAGGGTAGCCGGGGAGCTGTTTTTT
v_gene: TRBV2; len: 16; d_gene: TRBD2; abundance: few; j_gene: TRBJ2-3; CDR3aa: CASSERGRDKTDTQYF; CDR3nt: TGTGCCAGCAGTGAACGCGGGAGGGACAAAACAGATACGCAGTATTTT
v_gene: TRBV19; len: 13; d_gene: TRBD1; abundance: many; j_gene: TRBJ1-2; CDR3aa: CASSAGTGDGYTF; CDR3nt: TGTGCCAGTAGTGCCGGGACAGGGGATGGCTACACCTTC
v_gene: TRBV30; len: 14; d_gene: NA; abundance: few; j_gene: TRBJ1-2; CDR3aa: CAWREKQGRYGYTF; CDR3nt: TGTGCCTGGAGAGAAAAACAGGGAAGATATGGCTACACCTTC
v_gene: TRBV30; len: 12; d_gene: NA; abundance: NA; j_gene: TRBJ1-2; CDR3aa: CAWGRPNYGYTF; CDR3nt: TGTGCCTGGGGACGGCCTAACTATGGCTACACCTTC
v_gene: TRBV7-6; len: 16; d_gene: TRBD1; abundance: NA; j_gene: TRBJ1-1; CDR3aa: CASSMSWGQGGPEAFF; CDR3nt: TGTGCCAGCAGCATGAGTTGGGGCCAGGGGGGGCCTGAAGCTTTCTTT
v_gene: TRBV6-5; len: 15; d_gene: NA; abundance: many; j_gene: TRBJ1-2; CDR3aa: CASSYSQGSLDGYTF; CDR3nt: TGTGCCAGCAGTTACTCGCAGGGGTCCCTGGATGGCTACACCTTC
v_gene: TRBV15; len: 14; d_gene: NA; abundance: many; j_gene: TRBJ1-4; CDR3aa: CATSREGLEGKLFF; CDR3nt: TGTGCCACCAGCAGAGAAGGGCTTGAGGGAAAACTGTTTTTT
v_gene: TRBV4-2; len: 20; d_gene: TRBD1; abundance: few; j_gene: TRBJ2-6; CDR3aa: CASSQNFGQVLESRANVLTF; CDR3nt: TGTGCCAGCAGCCAAAATTTCGGACAGGTGCTAGAGTCAAGGGCCAACGTCCTGACTTTC
v_gene: TRBV19; len: 14; d_gene: NA; abundance: NA; j_gene: TRBJ2-5; CDR3aa: CASSIRGRGETQYF; CDR3nt: TGTGCCAGTAGTATCAGAGGACGGGGAGAGACCCAGTACTTC
v_gene: TRBV28; len: 12; d_gene: NA; abundance: few; j_gene: TRBJ2-3; CDR3aa: CASSALTDTQYF; CDR3nt: TGTGCCAGCAGTGCGCTCACAGATACGCAGTATTTT
v_gene: TRBV11-2; len: 15; d_gene: NA; abundance: few; j_gene: TRBJ1-1; CDR3aa: CASSLGVGGGTEAFF; CDR3nt: TGTGCCAGCAGCTTAGGGGTCGGGGGCGGCACTGAAGCTTTCTTT
v_gene: TRBV6-1; len: 15; d_gene: TRBD1; abundance: many; j_gene: TRBJ1-6; CDR3aa: CASSEWDRGNSPLHF; CDR3nt: TGTGCCAGCAGTGAGTGGGACAGGGGTAATTCACCCCTCCACTTT
v_gene: TRBV20-1; len: 12; d_gene: NA; abundance: many; j_gene: TRBJ1-5; CDR3aa: CSARKHNQPQHF; CDR3nt: TGCAGTGCTAGGAAGCATAATCAGCCCCAGCATTTT
v_gene: TRBV3-1; len: 14; d_gene: NA; abundance: many; j_gene: TRBJ1-6; CDR3aa: CASSQDRGNSPLHF; CDR3nt: TGTGCCAGCAGCCAAGACAGGGGTAATTCACCCCTCCACTTT
v_gene: TRBV4-1; len: 12; d_gene: NA; abundance: NA; j_gene: TRBJ2-1; CDR3aa: CASSRTHNEQFF; CDR3nt: TGCGCCAGCAGTCGGACTCACAATGAGCAGTTCTTC
v_gene: TRBV12-3/TRBV12-4; len: 13; d_gene: NA; abundance: NA; j_gene: TRBJ1-3; CDR3aa: CASSYLGMGTIYF; CDR3nt: TGTGCCAGCAGTTACCTGGGAATGGGCACCATATATTTT
v_gene: TRBV2; len: 14; d_gene: TRBD2; abundance: NA; j_gene: TRBJ2-1; CDR3aa: CASKTSGDHNEQFF; CDR3nt: TGTGCCAGCAAGACTAGCGGAGACCACAATGAGCAGTTCTTC
v_gene: TRBV7-2; len: 16; d_gene: TRBD2; abundance: many; j_gene: TRBJ2-7; CDR3aa: CASSLAGAGEGYEQYF; CDR3nt: TGTGCCAGCAGCTTAGCGGGAGCGGGAGAAGGTTACGAGCAGTACTTC
v_gene: TRBV20-1; len: 14; d_gene: NA; abundance: many; j_gene: TRBJ1-1; CDR3aa: CSASTWVENTEAFF; CDR3nt: TGCAGTGCTAGCACCTGGGTGGAGAACACTGAAGCTTTCTTT
v_gene: TRBV7-9; len: 13; d_gene: NA; abundance: NA; j_gene: TRBJ2-7; CDR3aa: CASSPPDSYEQYF; CDR3nt: TGTGCCAGCAGCCCCCCGGACTCCTACGAGCAGTACTTC
v_gene: TRBV20-1; len: 11; d_gene: NA; abundance: NA; j_gene: TRBJ2-7; CDR3aa: CGARGDYEQYF; CDR3nt: TGCGGTGCTAGAGGGGACTACGAGCAGTACTTC
v_gene: TRBV20-1; len: 12; d_gene: NA; abundance: NA; j_gene: TRBJ2-7; CDR3aa: CSASNGPYEQYF; CDR3nt: TGCAGTGCCTCTAACGGGCCCTACGAGCAGTACTTC
v_gene: TRBV15; len: 16; d_gene: TRBD1; abundance: many; j_gene: TRBJ1-1; CDR3aa: CATSREGTGVNTEAFF; CDR3nt: TGTGCCACCAGCAGAGAGGGGACAGGGGTGAACACTGAAGCTTTCTTT
v_gene: TRBV5-8; len: 16; d_gene: NA; abundance: few; j_gene: TRBJ2-7; CDR3aa: CASTKIGQIPTYEQYF; CDR3nt: TGTGCCAGCACAAAAATTGGGCAAATACCCACCTACGAGCAGTACTTC
v_gene: TRBV6-5; len: 15; d_gene: TRBD1; abundance: many; j_gene: TRBJ1-1; CDR3aa: CASSFNPGTGTEAFF; CDR3nt: TGTGCCAGCAGTTTCAACCCCGGGACAGGGACTGAAGCTTTCTTT
v_gene: TRBV12-3/TRBV12-4; len: 14; d_gene: TRBD2; abundance: many; j_gene: TRBJ2-5; CDR3aa: CASRFQAGVETQYF; CDR3nt: TGTGCCAGCAGATTTCAAGCGGGAGTAGAGACCCAGTACTTC
v_gene: TRBV27; len: 16; d_gene: NA; abundance: many; j_gene: TRBJ1-6; CDR3aa: CASSFLGATSNSPLHF; CDR3nt: TGTGCCAGCAGTTTTCTGGGGGCCACCAGCAATTCACCCCTCCACTTT
v_gene: TRBV5-1; len: 16; d_gene: NA; abundance: NA; j_gene: TRBJ1-1; CDR3aa: CASSLGRSSASTEAFF; CDR3nt: TGCGCCAGCAGCTTGGGGCGGTCGTCAGCTAGTACTGAAGCTTTCTTT
v_gene: TRBV19; len: 15; d_gene: NA; abundance: many; j_gene: TRBJ2-2; CDR3aa: CASSIRISNTGELFF; CDR3nt: TGTGCCAGTAGTATCAGGATCTCGAACACCGGGGAGCTGTTTTTT
v_gene: TRBV10-3; len: 13; d_gene: NA; abundance: few; j_gene: TRBJ1-6; CDR3aa: CATGDAPNSPLHF; CDR3nt: TGTGCCACCGGGGACGCTCCTAATTCACCCCTCCACTTT
v_gene: TRBV4-2; len: 14; d_gene: TRBD1; abundance: once; j_gene: TRBJ1-2; CDR3aa: CASRSGTGGYGYTF; CDR3nt: TGTGCCAGCAGGTCCGGGACAGGTGGATATGGCTACACCTTC
v_gene: TRBV5-6; len: 14; d_gene: NA; abundance: few; j_gene: TRBJ2-3; CDR3aa: CASSYPGRGDTQYF; CDR3nt: TGTGCCAGCAGCTACCCGGGTCGTGGAGATACGCAGTATTTT